This T cell receptor (beta chain) was obtained from a study of PD-1 blockade in classical Hodgkin lymphoma (dated by TCRdb to the early 2020s). Context from the whole study: Nivolumab dosing was 3 mg/kg intravenously every 2 weeks, continuing until either disease progression or unacceptable toxicity. The study used CyTOF and TCR beta sequencing to define a peripheral blood immune signature of response to PD-1 blockade in classical Hodgkin lymphoma.

Overall study outcomes, separate from this receptor: Patients starting nivolumab less than 1 year after ASCT had lower diversity and were excluded from later analyses to avoid confounding by immune reconstitution. By C4D1, a significant rise was seen in CD4+ TCR diversity but not in CD8+ TCR diversity (p=0.0027 vs p=0.16), and the rise was most apparent among complete responders (p=0.02). Only a single clinical trial cohort was studied, and what caused the repertoire differences, possibly disease activity or prior therapy, remained undefined. Baseline TCR diversity was reported to be lower in newly diagnosed patients than in healthy donors, and even lower in relapsed/refractory patients. Trial patients with a complete response had baseline diversity similar to that of newly diagnosed patients, while partial responders and progressors had significantly lower diversity.

Remarks on this clone: No antigen is known for it. Within one base of it there is no much larger clone, and no base qualities were kept.

Trimming at the junction amounts to 5 bases on V and 7 bases on J, and the germline ends lie 15 bases apart. Including cysteine and phenylalanine, the CDR3 has 15 amino acids. The retained sequence is limited to the CDR3, 45 bases, with the frame set at the first base. From the germline V gene (reference sequence), CDR1 is SEHNR and CDR2 is FQNEAQ. The Qiagen DNeasy kit was used to extract genomic DNA from unsorted PBMCs and from the negatively selected CD4+ and CD8+ fractions. Amplification of TCR beta CDR3 regions was done by immunoSEQ multiplex PCR with primers that anneal to V and J segments. A synthetic immune receptor repertoire was used to minimize amplification bias, and any remaining bias was removed computationally after sequencing. The original methods were these. Custom Python scripts were used to quantify repertoire diversity as the Shannon entropy index. Unsorted, CD4+ and CD8+ repertoires were analyzed separately, except in combined analyses where CD4+ and CD8+ sequences were merged in silico. Clonal expansion was defined as a frequency increase of at least 2-fold after treatment compared with C1D1, and clones undetected at baseline were assigned a pseudocount of 0.5. Singleton clones were defined as clones with 0 or 1 copy at C1D1, and non-singleton clones were defined as clones with 2 or more copies. Clones expanded in unsorted samples were labelled as CD4+, CD8+ or unknown by matching protein sequences in sorted samples from the same patient. Wilcoxon tests were applied to paired samples to test diversity changes from C1D1 to C4D1. This is the immuneACCESS table as TCRdb keeps it, with only in-frame sequences that have V and J called. A part of the clones is gone; compared with another copy, unresolved V genes explain less than half, and the rest is unexplained. V and J calls and clone size are as listed in that table; D and trimming were resolved from the DNA. The sample table records about 46,000 clones; about 76% of these occur just once. Roughly 12% of the sample lies in the top ten.

In light of the paper, this sample's time point label describes: cycle 4 day 1 (C4D1), after less than 7 weeks of nivolumab. All trial patients had relapsed after autologous stem cell transplantation, with cohorts A, B and C differing in prior brentuximab vedotin exposure. The trial cohort included fewer than 60 patients with relapsed/refractory classical Hodgkin lymphoma, and each patient had a best overall response of complete response, partial response or progressive disease. In the multi-cohort phase II CheckMate 205 trial, trial patients received single-agent nivolumab. An independent review committee assessed best overall response by applying the 2007 International Working Group response criteria. Trial PBMCs were collected immediately before nivolumab initiation (C1D1) and during therapy at cycle 2 day 1 and cycle 4 day 1. Peripheral blood was collected in 8 mL Vacutainer Cell Preparation Tubes, from which PBMCs were isolated by centrifugation and then cryopreserved.

This TCR came from a human donor with classical Hodgkin lymphoma. Rearrangement joined TRBV7-9 to TRBJ1-6; the D segment cannot be called with confidence. The material was peripheral blood mononuclear cells (PBMCs), obtained before the fourth cycle of nivolumab. The encoded CDR3 is CASSPGSTLNSPLHF. Here is the DNA: TGTGCCAGCAGCCCTGGGTCAACCCTCAATTCACCCCTCCACTTT.